This T cell receptor (beta chain) was captured in a study of cytomegalovirus exposure and HLA in healthy donors listed by TCRdb under 2017. In terms of the full investigation: According to an earlier analysis of 587 of the donors, some 170 million T cells yielded 117 million unique TCR beta sequences and 276 Gb of sequence data. An early release that covered 640 HLA-typed donors contained approximately 300 gigabases of sequencing data and 80 million or so unique TCR sequences. Of the roughly 390 genotyped donors, over 80% were placed in the genetic ancestry cluster associated with self-reported Caucasian donors. The study aimed to test whether cataloging public T cell receptors could reveal signatures of past pathogen exposure. The T cell repertoires of 700 or so subjects were profiled by immunosequencing and related to cytomegalovirus serostatus. In addition to the first cohort of roughly 670 subjects, a separate validation cohort of approximately 110 different subjects was used. To predict cytomegalovirus infection status, the study combined high-throughput TCR immunosequencing, statistical association of individual TCRs with disease status, and machine learning. In a later analysis, previously published TCR beta repertoires from about 640 donors were re-analyzed and high-resolution HLA genotyping was added so that TCR occurrence patterns could be studied. Rather than drawing on any new phenotypic data, the later analysis identified candidate immune exposures from TCR beta sequences and the way those sequences occurred across donors. In an earlier analysis of around 540 of the donors, high-throughput TCR beta sequencing was used to judge whether each TCR beta V gene segment behaved as functional or pseudogenic. Donor age, sex, ethnicity and CMV serostatus were collected together with the repertoire data. A later genetic analysis used genome-wide SNP genotypes for about 65% of the 666 donors, treating that subset as a discovery cohort. Every repertoire in the discovery cohort had been generated on one and the same sequencing platform. HLA typing included class I and class II loci at four-digit resolution. The number of donors typed differed by locus, with about 629-630 for A, B, C, DRB1 and DQB1, 522 for DQA1, over 600 for DPA1, and some 450 for DPB1. Five DR-DQ haplotypes were handled as single units for association and clustering because linkage in the cohort was strong. On average, 235,054 unique TCR beta nucleotide sequences were sequenced per donor among a few hundred genotyped donors of the cohort, with 15% to 20% of those sequences being non-productive. Results the study describes overall, beyond this receptor: In vitro tests confirmed that three of the cytomegalovirus-associated TCR beta chains recognize cytomegalovirus antigens. According to a later analysis, TCR association rates differed among HLA loci, with DRB1 alleles showing the most associated TCRs and HLA-C alleles showing the fewest. Presence/absence analyses assumed roughly uniform sequencing depth across donors, an assumption that may not hold. Because some donors lacked HLA typing at each locus, the association tests relied only on the typed subset. The study gave a list of more than 150 TCR beta chains associated with cytomegalovirus. In a later analysis, most CMV-associated TCR beta chains were found to appear HLA-restricted, with HLA associations seemingly driven largely by CMV exposure. According to a later genetic analysis, donors in an Asian-associated ancestry cluster had fewer N-insertions in productive TCRs than the approximately 670-donor mean. When HLA alleles, especially DR and DQ, strongly co-occurred, attributing TCR associations to individual alleles was difficult. Some IMGT-functional V segments, including TRBV6-2 and TRBV6-3, could not be distinguished by the 87-base-pair reads and were therefore excluded. A further reported finding was that TCR beta sequences accurately predicted the HLA-A and HLA-B alleles for most subjects in the first cohort. CMV serostatus was the only immune exposure information available for the cohort. A cluster of highly shared sequence variants was judged likely to represent a technical artifact of the sequencing pipeline. Cytomegalovirus status was reported to be diagnosed by the classifier with high specificity and sensitivity in both the original and validation cohorts. According to the authors, the approach could potentially be generalized to other disease states and immunological phenotypes. A later analysis found that HLA-associated TCR beta chains were more clonally expanded and had lower generation probabilities than equally common non-associated chains. In this cohort, only TCR beta chains were sequenced, and detectable features were limited by the absence of alpha or paired-chain data. Linkage disequilibrium might explain the correlated functional status among segregating V segments, but an unknown experimental factor could not be ruled out. Broadly in line with IMGT annotations, most TCR beta V segments showed up in productive rearrangements about 87% or about 30% of the time in an earlier analysis of 450 to 750 of the donors. Because counts were too low, seventeen rarely observed V segments, including chromosome 9 orphons, were left out of the earlier analysis of over 550 of the donors. In a later genetic analysis, a missense DCLRE1C variant was associated with V-gene and J-gene trimming of TCR beta chains, and the association was replicated in an independent cohort. At a false discovery rate of 0.05, a later analysis linked around 17,000 TCR beta sequences to specific HLA alleles. A later analysis reported that several top co-occurrence clusters appeared linked to parvovirus B19, influenza, CMV and Epstein-Barr virus. Across donors, most TCR sequences were observed very rarely, whereas some public TCRs were present in many individuals.

The cohort consisted of hundreds of healthy bone marrow donors. Cohort members were all nominally healthy when sampled, although unrecorded immune exposures were likely present. The donor was CMV seropositive and was included in the group of approximately 300 seropositive cohort members. A peripheral blood sample was provided by each donor, and peripheral blood mononuclear cells were used for TCR beta sequencing. Genomic DNA extraction from the blood cell samples was performed with the Qiagen DNeasy Blood Extraction Kit. As for this clone: Its antigen specificity is not known. Base qualities are not recorded, but no much larger clone differs from it by a single base.

The receptor library was made with the immunoSEQ multiplex PCR assay. A mixture of 60 forward primers for TCR Vbeta segments and 13 reverse primers for TCR Jbeta segments was used in the multiplex PCR. Amplification of the CDR3 region of rearranged TCR beta genes was performed with a multiplex PCR assay on genomic DNA. The Illumina HiSeq System was used to sequence the amplified TCR beta libraries as 87-base-pair reads. For the original study's pipeline: A later analysis tallied 75 million to 85 million unique TCR beta chains across the 650 to 750 repertoires, and approximately 9.9 million of those chains were shared by two or more donors. A nearest-neighbor algorithm error-corrected the raw reads and collapsed the reads into unique sequences, merging closely related sequences to remove PCR and sequencing errors. V, D and J gene segments were assigned by aligning CDR3 sequences to IMGT reference sequences. For a sequence to be retained, at least a six-nucleotide match to both a V gene segment and a J gene segment was required. Rearrangements were classified as productive when the CDR3 lacked stop codons and remained in frame with V and J, and all other rearrangements were classified as non-productive. CDR3 was defined according to IMGT convention as the region running from the second conserved V-encoded cysteine to the conserved J-encoded phenylalanine. The earlier analysis of 587 of the donors excluded any sequence lacking an unambiguous match to a single V gene segment. In an earlier analysis of approximately 560 of the donors, a V segment was called functional when productive rearrangements were above 56.7%, and segregating when the standard deviation between donors exceeded 5%. To diagnose cytomegalovirus status from the catalog of TCR beta chain sequences, a statistical classification framework was built. In a later analysis, V and J genes were assigned by comparing TCR nucleotide sequences against IMGT/GENE-DB human TR gene sequences. In a later analysis, CDR3 sequences and most-parsimonious VDJ recombination scenarios were assigned using the TCRdist pipeline. In a later analysis, each TCR beta chain was defined by its CDR3 amino acid sequence together with its V-gene family, and reads lacking a unique V-gene family were excluded. As a way to deal with suspected cross-contamination and a sequencing artifact, a later analysis dropped 450 to 700 nucleotide sequences that were highly shared and had low generation probability. In a later analysis, a clonal expansion index was calculated for each public chain from normalized within-repertoire ranks of inferred template counts. Generation probabilities in a later analysis came from a VDJ recombination model fitted to out-of-frame rearrangements, and those results were checked against IGoR. In a later analysis, TCR-TCR, TCR-HLA and TCR-CMV co-occurrence was scored with hypergeometric tests, and a repertoire-size bias correction was applied to TCR pairs. False discovery rates were estimated in a later analysis by permuting HLA or CMV assignments 20 times. In a later analysis, co-occurring TCRs were grouped with DBSCAN, and TCRdist sequence similarity was added when clustering was performed within HLA-allele-positive subsets. For co-occurrence clustering, repertoires with fewer than 30,000 or more than 120,000 public chains were excluded, along with about five repertoires with anomalous nucleotide sharing. The table comes from immuneACCESS by way of TCRdb, which keeps in-frame sequences with V and J called. Part of the clones is missing from these tables; in studies checked, under half for an unresolved V gene and the rest for unknown reasons. V and J calls plus clone size are reproduced from that table; the DNA served to infer D and trimming. Counted in this sample were 150,000 to 200,000 clones; around 80% of them appeared once. Together, the top ten hold about 13% of the sample.

According to the germline V gene (reference sequence), CDR1 reads LNHNV and CDR2 reads YYDKDF. V is cut back by 8 bases and J by 0 bases, with 5 bases in the junction unmatched. The CDR3 runs 14 amino acids, cysteine and phenylalanine included. Of all the DNA, just the CDR3 is kept, 42 bases in frame from base 1. The material sequenced was PBMCs. The TCR was taken from a woman in her 50s in good health and CMV-seropositive. The rearrangement combines TRBV15 with TRBJ2-3; TRBD2 agrees with 7 junctional bases. In nucleotide form, the sequence is TGTGCCACCCGCGGGGGATTGAGCACAGATACGCAGTATTTT. It translates to CATRGGLSTDTQYF. The full variable domain, with segments outside the CDR3 supplied by the reference TRBV15 and TRBJ2-3 proteins, appears as DAMVIQNPRYQVTQFGKPVTLSCSQTLNHNVMYWYQQKSSQAPKLLFHYYDKDFNNEADTPDNFQSRRPNTSFCFLDIRSPGLGDTAMYLCATRGGLSTDTQYFGPGTRLTVL.